This T cell receptor beta chain was observed in a study of shared clonotypes between healthy human individuals (dated by TCRdb to 2020 to 2022). Notes on the research overall: Three men and two women, aged 18 to 49 years, made up the cohort. Each donor's leukapheresis produced roughly between about 0.8 and 8.9 billion PBMCs. To estimate repertoire size and how much clonotype sharing occurs between individuals, the study deeply sequenced the blood TCR repertoires of several healthy adults. For each donor, CD4 naive and CD4 memory were each given three plates, CD8 naive was given two plates, and CD8 memory was given one plate. Libraries were prepared and TCR repertoires were sequenced by different laboratories using diverse techniques, in order to increase sequencing depth and limit assay-specific biases. The paper's findings and limits, for the study overall: Estimated clonotype richness was generally larger for naive than for memory subsets. Sampling was limited to blood, and TCR repertoires in tissue likely differ from TCR repertoires in blood. Pairwise subsampling indicated that sequencing depth was expected to affect the degree of clonotype sharing among donors. Compared with non-shared clonotypes, clonotypes shared by all four sorted-subset donors had higher generation probabilities. Even with the large sequencing depth, rarefaction of the sorted-subset datasets indicated that sequencing was incomplete. Because the study included only a small number of donors, the genetic and exposure-history diversity represented was limited. When a handful of donors were compared, the shared fraction of clonotypes was about 5.5% for naive CD4, about 4% for naive CD8, about 2.5% for memory CD4, and approximately 0.4% for memory CD8.

TCR CDR3 regions were amplified from genomic DNA by multiplex PCR using the deep immunoSEQ assay. Extracted genomic DNA from each cell subset was spread evenly across all wells of several immunoSEQ 96-well plates, with each plate serving as a replicate. For sorted subsets, each replicate PCR was loaded with around 200 ng genomic DNA, equivalent to 30,000 or so T cell genomes. Purified libraries were quantified with a Qubit 3.0 fluorometer, sized on a Bioanalyzer 2100, and re-quantified with the KAPA Library Quantification kit. Every immunoSEQ 96-well plate was sequenced on a separate single-read 150-cycle Illumina NextSeq 550 flow cell. In the source study's methods: Because the immunoSEQ output held only junctional sequences and lacked quality scores, the filtering could not match the filtering applied to full-length reads. Sequences were annotated with PyIR, a Python wrapper for IgBLAST v1.9, using IMGT germline references to assign V/J genes and CDR3. Any read was removed if the V/J assignment was weak (E-value above 1e-6), the CDR3 was missing, or the read contained stop codons, out-of-frame junctions, or ambiguous translated residues. A V3J clonotype was defined by an identical inferred V gene, J gene, and CDR3 amino acid sequence. To compute the percentage overlap between repertoires, the number of shared unique clonotypes was divided by the size of the smaller repertoire. Richness of each repertoire was evaluated using RTK rarefaction, the Chao1 estimator, and Recon v2.1 estimates of unobserved clonotypes. Generation probabilities for all TCRbeta clonotypes obtained by the gDNA method from a few donors were computed using OLGA. TCRdb's version of the immuneACCESS table is confined to in-frame rearrangements and falls short of the full clone set. An unresolved V gene accounts for under half of the shortfall where checked; the remainder is of unknown origin. V and J calls plus clone size are reproduced from that table; the DNA served to infer D and trimming. Within this sample are 2 million to 2.5 million clones, with roughly 92% of them counted one time only. The ten largest clonotypes hold approximately 0.4% of the sample.

In the case of this clone: No antigen is known for it. Base qualities are missing; no much larger clone stands one base away.

Reading from cysteine to phenylalanine, the CDR3 counts 16 amino acids. The DNA shown is the 48-base CDR3, in frame from base 1. The donors were healthy, HIV-negative adults who had no recently reported acute infections or vaccinations. Only Caucasian adults living in Nashville, Tennessee, USA were represented among the donors. CD4+ T cells were enriched through magnetic negative selection, after which naive cells were positively selected on CD45RA and the remaining negative fraction served as the memory subset. Blood was collected by leukapheresis, and PBMCs were isolated by Ficoll-Histopaque density gradient centrifugation and then cryopreserved in liquid nitrogen vapor phase. Analytical flow cytometry was used to check the purity and quantity of each magnetically sorted T cell population. From each sorted fraction, genomic DNA was isolated and quantified by UV absorbance on a Nanodrop 2000c.

Source material: naive CD4+ T cells from PBMCs. What the cell subset or site label conveys for this sample: CD45RA+ positively selected. Recombination linked TRBV1 to TRBJ2-7; TRBD2 was called by the table and not checked on the DNA. TRBV1 represents a pseudogene. The sequence was obtained from a man between 18 and 35 years old in good health. Some clones in this sample may be carry-over from other donors' samples. The CDR3 region has the sequence CTSSQERLAGVYEQYF. The DNA sequence is as follows: TGCACCAGCAGCCAAGAGAGGCTAGCGGGAGTATACGAGCAGTACTTC.